The 5 T cell receptor beta chains given below trace back to one sample, sequenced in a study of blood T cell repertoires in COVID-19. The data were produced by immunoSEQ multiplex PCR, yet TCRdb's version contains in-frame clones alone and is incomplete. The repertoire holds 210,000 or so clones, with roughly nine tenths as singletons. The source material was peripheral blood. The receptors were sampled from a man in his forties with active or convalescent COVID-19.

The chain employs TRBV4-1 and TRBJ2-3; 7 nucleotides align to TRBD2. V dropped 0 bases and J dropped 11; count of bases not matched to a gene: 5. CDR3 length equals 13 residues. The germline V gene encodes CDR1 MGHRA and CDR2 YSYEKL. CDR3 amino acids: CASSQDLGGGQYF. DNA for the CDR3: TGCGCCAGCAGCCAAGATCTGGGCGGGGGGCAGTATTTT.

V and J are TRBV4-1 and TRBJ1-5, with D possibly TRBD1 on 6 matching bases. CDR3 length equals 19 residues. CDR1 and CDR2 (germline): MGHRA, YSYEKL. Between the trimmed V and J ends, which lost 5 bases and 6 bases, there was a span of 29 bases. CDR3 nucleotides: TGCGCCAGCAGCGCCTATCCTTGGGGCCAGGGGCCGAAGAGTCAGCCCCAGCATTTT. It codes for CASSAYPWGQGPKSQPQHF.

This clone was observed at least ten times. The V and J genes are TRBV18 and TRBJ2-7, with TRBD2 identical over 9 bases. J was trimmed by 3 bases and V by 8 bases; bases with no gene match: 2. The germline gives CDR1 KGHSH, CDR2 LQKENI. The CDR3 length is 12 residues. The CDR3 protein is CASKREDYEQYF. CDR3 sequence (DNA): TGTGCCAGCAAGCGGGAGGACTACGAGCAGTACTTC. Filled out from reference TRBV18 and TRBJ2-7, the complete variable domain reads NAGVMQNPRHLVRRRGQEARLRCSPMKGHSHVYWYRQLPEEGLKFMVYLQKENIIDESGMPKERFSAEFPKEGPSILRIQQVVRGDSAAYFCASKREDYEQYFGPGTRLTVT.

V is TRBV10-1 and J is TRBJ1-3, with 7 bases lining up with TRBD1. CDR1 and CDR2 from the germline V gene are WNHNN and SYGVQD (reference sequence). The CDR3 is made up of 16 amino acids. V was pared by 0 bases and J by 0 bases, with 2 bases of the junction left unmatched. In DNA, the CDR3 is TGCGCCAGCAGTGAGTCCGGGACAGTCTCTGGAAACACCATATATTTT. Amino acid sequence: CASSESGTVSGNTIYF.

This clone was observed a handful of times. The CDR3 sequence is CASRQGNGNQPQHF. DNA for the CDR3: TGTGCCAGCAGGCAGGGAAATGGGAATCAGCCCCAGCATTTT. The V and J genes are TRBV2 and TRBJ1-5, with D tentatively TRBD1 (5 bases). With 6 bases removed from V and 4 bases from J, the gap between germline ends came to 13 bases. Germline assignment: CDR1 SNHLY and CDR2 FYNNEI. CDR3 length: 14 residues.